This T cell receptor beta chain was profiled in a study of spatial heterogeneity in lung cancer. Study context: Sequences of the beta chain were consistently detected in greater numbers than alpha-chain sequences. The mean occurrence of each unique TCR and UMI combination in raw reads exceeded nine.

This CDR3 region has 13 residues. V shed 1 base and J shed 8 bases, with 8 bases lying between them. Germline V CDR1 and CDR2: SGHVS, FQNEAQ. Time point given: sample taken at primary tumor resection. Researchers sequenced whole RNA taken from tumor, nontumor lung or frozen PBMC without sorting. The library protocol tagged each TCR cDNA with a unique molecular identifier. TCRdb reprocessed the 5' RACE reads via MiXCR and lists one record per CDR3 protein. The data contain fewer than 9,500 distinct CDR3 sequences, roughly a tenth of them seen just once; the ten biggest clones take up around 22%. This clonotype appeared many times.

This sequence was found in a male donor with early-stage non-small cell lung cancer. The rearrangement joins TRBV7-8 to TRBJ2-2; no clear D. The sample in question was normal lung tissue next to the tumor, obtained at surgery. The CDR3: CASSLGGWGELFF. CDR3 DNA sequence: TGTGCCAGCAGCTTAGGAGGATGGGGGGAGCTGTTTTTT.